This T cell receptor beta chain appears in the sequencing data of a study of control samples from healthy donors and cancer patients. V dropped 0 bases and J dropped 5 bases, with 19 bases sitting between them. CDR1 and CDR2 (germline): LGHNT, FRNRAP. The CDR3 contains 17 residues. Profiling relied on immunoSEQ multiplex PCR, and the TCRdb table lists in-frame clones only, not all of them. The table shows approximately 52,000 clones, with approximately 94% occurring only once. Specimen: blood. The rearrangement joins TRBV12-5 to TRBJ1-2, with D possibly being TRBD1 (6 bases). The source of this sequence is a woman under 30 in good health. The CDR3 sequence: CASGLVLSGGPGYGYTF. The CDR3 DNA sequence: TGTGCTAGTGGTTTGGTACTATCGGGGGGCCCGGGATATGGCTACACCTTC.